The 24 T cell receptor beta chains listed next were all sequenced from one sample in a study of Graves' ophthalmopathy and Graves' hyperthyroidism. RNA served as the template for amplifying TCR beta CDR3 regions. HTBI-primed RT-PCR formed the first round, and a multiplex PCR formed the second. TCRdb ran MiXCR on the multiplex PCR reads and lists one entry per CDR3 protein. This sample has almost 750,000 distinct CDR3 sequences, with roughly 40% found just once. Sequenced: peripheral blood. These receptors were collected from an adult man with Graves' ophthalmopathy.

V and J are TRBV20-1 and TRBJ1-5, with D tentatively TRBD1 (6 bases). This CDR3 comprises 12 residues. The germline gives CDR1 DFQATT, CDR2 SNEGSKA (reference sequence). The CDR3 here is CSGTSSNQPQHF. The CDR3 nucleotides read TGCAGCGGGACATCTAGCAATCAGCCCCAGCATTTT.

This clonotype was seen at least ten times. The CDR3 DNA is TGCAGCGTTGTGGGGACGGCCGGGGGGACCCAGTACTTC. This translates into CSVVGTAGGTQYF. V is TRBV29-1 and J is TRBJ2-5; a possible D gene is TRBD2 (6 bases). Germline lookup yields CDR1 SQVTM and CDR2 ANQGSEA. The CDR3 covers 13 residues. V dropped 4 bases and J dropped 7 bases, with 16 bases sitting between them.

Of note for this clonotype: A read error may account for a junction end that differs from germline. Written as DNA, the CDR3 is TGTGCCAGCAACCTCGGACTAGCGGTGCCCACCGGGGGGCTGTTTTTT. It yields the protein CASNLGLAVPTGGLFF. The V call is TRBV25-1, the J call TRBJ2-2; 10 nucleotides match TRBD2. Germline V gene lookup returns CDR1 MGHDK and CDR2 SYGVNS. This CDR3 is built from 16 residues.

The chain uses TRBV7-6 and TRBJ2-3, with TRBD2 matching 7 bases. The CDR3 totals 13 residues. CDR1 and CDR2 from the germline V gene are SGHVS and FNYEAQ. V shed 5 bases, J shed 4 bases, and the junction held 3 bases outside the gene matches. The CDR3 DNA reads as TGTGCCAGCAGCCGCGCGGGAGCAGATACGCAGTATTTT. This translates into CASSRAGADTQYF.

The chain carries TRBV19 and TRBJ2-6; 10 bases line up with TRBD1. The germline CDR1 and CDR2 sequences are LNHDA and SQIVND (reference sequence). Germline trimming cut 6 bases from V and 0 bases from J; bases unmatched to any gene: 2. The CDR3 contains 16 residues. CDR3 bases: TGTGCCAGTAGAAGGACAGGGGGCTCTGGGGCCAACGTCCTGACTTTC. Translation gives CASRRTGGSGANVLTF.

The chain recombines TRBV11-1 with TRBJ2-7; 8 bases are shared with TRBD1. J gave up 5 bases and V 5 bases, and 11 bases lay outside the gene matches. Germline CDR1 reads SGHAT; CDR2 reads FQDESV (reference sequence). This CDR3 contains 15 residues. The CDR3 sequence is CASSPLGTGTHEQYF. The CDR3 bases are TGTGCCAGCAGCCCACTGGGGACAGGAACCCACGAGCAGTACTTC.

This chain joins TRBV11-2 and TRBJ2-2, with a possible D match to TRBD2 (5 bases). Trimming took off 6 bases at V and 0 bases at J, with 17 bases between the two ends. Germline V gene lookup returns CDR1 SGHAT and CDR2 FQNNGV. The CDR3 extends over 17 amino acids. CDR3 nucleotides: TGTGCCAGCAGACTAGGGTCGGCGATTACGAACACCGGGGAGCTGTTTTTT. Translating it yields CASRLGSAITNTGELFF.

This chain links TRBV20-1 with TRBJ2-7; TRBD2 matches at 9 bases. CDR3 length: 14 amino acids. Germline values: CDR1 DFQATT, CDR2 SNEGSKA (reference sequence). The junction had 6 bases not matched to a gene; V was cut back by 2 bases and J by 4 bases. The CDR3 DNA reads TGCAGTGCTAGATCGGCGGGAGGGCCATACGAGCAGTACTTC. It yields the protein CSARSAGGPYEQYF.

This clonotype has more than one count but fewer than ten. The CDR3 sequence is CASNRGRNQPQHF. CDR3 DNA sequence: TGTGCCAGTAATCGGGGCAGGAATCAGCCCCAGCATTTT. This sequence joins TRBV19 and TRBJ1-5; a weak D match, TRBD1 (5 bases). CDR1 LNHDA and CDR2 SQIVND come from the germline V gene (reference sequence). The V and J ends lost 7 bases and 4 bases respectively, with 11 bases between them. CDR3 size: 13 residues.

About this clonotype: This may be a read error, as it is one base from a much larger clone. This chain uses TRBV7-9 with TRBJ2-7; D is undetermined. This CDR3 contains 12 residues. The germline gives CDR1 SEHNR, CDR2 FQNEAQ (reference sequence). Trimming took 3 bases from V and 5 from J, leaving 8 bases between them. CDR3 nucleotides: TGTGCCAGCAGCTTCGGCACAAACGAGCAGTACTTC. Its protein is CASSFGTNEQYF.

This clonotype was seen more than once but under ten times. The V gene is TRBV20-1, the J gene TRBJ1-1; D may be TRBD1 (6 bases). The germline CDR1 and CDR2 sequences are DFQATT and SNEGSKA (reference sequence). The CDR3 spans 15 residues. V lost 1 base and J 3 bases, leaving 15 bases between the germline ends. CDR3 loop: CSARGVGGSDTEAFF. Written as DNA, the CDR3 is TGCAGTGCTAGAGGGGTAGGGGGAAGCGACACTGAAGCTTTCTTT.

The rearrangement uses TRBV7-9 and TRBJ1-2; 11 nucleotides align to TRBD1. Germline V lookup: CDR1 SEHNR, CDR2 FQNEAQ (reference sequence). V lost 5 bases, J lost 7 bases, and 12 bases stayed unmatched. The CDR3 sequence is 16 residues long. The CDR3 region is CASSPWTGGATGGYTF. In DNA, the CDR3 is TGTGCCAGCAGCCCCTGGACAGGGGGCGCGACTGGTGGCTACACCTTC.

This chain's CDR3 is CSLGTGGVSDTQYF. In DNA form, the CDR3 reads TGCAGCCTGGGGACAGGGGGCGTTTCGGATACGCAGTATTTT. The V and J genes are TRBV29-1 and TRBJ2-3; TRBD1 matches at 12 bases. The germline CDR1 and CDR2 sequences are SQVTM and ANQGSEA. The CDR3 is 14 residues long. J was trimmed by 6 bases and V by 8 bases; bases with no gene match: 9.

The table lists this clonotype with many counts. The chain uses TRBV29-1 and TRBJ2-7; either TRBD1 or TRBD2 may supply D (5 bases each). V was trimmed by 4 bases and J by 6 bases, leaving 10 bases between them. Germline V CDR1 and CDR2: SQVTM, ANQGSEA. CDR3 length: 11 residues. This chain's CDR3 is CSVAIGAEQYF. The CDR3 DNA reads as TGCAGCGTTGCGATCGGGGCCGAGCAGTACTTC.

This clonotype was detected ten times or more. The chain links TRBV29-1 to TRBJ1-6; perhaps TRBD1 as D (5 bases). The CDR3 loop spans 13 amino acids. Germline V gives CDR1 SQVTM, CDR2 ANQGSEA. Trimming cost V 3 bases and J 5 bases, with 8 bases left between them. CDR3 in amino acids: CSVEAGNNSPLHF. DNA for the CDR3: TGCAGCGTTGAGGCAGGGAATAATTCACCCCTCCACTTT.

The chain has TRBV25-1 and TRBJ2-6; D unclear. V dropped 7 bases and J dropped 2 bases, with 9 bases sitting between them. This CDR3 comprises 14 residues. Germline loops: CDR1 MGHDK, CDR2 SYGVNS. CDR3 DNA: TGTGCCAGCAAAAATAGCCCTGGGGCCAACGTCCTGACTTTC. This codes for CASKNSPGANVLTF.

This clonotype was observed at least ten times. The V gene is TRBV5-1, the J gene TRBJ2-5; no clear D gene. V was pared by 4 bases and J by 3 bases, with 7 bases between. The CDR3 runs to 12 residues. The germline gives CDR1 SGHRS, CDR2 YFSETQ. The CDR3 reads CASSVEEETQYF. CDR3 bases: TGCGCCAGCAGCGTGGAAGAAGAGACCCAGTACTTC.

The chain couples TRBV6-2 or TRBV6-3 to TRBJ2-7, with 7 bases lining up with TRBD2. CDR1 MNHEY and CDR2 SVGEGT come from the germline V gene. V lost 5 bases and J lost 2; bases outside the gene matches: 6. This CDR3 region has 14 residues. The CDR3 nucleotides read TGTGCCAGCAGTAGGGCGGGAGAAACCTACGAGCAGTACTTC. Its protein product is CASSRAGETYEQYF.

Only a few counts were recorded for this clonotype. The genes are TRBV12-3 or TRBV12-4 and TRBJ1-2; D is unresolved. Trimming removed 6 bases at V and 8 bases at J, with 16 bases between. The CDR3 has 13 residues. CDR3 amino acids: CASSLGVNGGYTF. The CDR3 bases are TGTGCCAGCAGCTTGGGTGTAAATGGAGGCTACACCTTC.

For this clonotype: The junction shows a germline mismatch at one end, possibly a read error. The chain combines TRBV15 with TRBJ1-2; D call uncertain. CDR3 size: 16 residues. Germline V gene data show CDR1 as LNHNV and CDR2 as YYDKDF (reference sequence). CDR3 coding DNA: TGTGCCATCAGCAGAGGTCGGGAGGCGGCGTACTATGGCTACACCTTC. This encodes CAISRGREAAYYGYTF.

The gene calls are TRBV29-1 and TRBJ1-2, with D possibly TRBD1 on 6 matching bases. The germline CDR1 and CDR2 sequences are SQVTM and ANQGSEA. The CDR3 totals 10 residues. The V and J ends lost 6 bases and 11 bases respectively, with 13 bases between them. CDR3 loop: CSVLQGFYTF. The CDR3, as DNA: TGCAGCGTCTTACAGGGCTTTTACACCTTC.

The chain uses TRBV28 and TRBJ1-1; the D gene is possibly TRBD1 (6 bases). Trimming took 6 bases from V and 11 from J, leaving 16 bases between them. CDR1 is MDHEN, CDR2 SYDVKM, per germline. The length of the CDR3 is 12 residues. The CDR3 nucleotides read TGTGCCAGCAGCCCGGGGGCGCGGGGTGCTTTCTTT. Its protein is CASSPGARGAFF.

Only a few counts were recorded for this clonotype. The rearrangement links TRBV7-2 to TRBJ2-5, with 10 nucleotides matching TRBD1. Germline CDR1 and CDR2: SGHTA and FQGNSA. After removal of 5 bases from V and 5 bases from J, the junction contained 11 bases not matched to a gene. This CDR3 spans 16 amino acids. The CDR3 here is CASSRRGTGVGETQYF. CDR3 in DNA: TGTGCCAGCAGCCGACGCGGGACAGGGGTTGGTGAGACCCAGTACTTC.

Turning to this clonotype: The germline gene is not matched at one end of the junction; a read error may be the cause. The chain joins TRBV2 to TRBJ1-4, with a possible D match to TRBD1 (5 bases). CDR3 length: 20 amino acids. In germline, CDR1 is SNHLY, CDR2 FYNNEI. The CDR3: CASSYGGAAPVDATNGKLFF. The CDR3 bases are TGTGCCAGCAGTTACGGCGGGGCCGCTCCCGTCGATGCAACTAATGGAAAACTGTTTTTT. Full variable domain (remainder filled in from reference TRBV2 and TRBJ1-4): EPEVTQTPSHQVTQMGQEVILRCVPISNHLYFYWYRQILGQKVEFLVSFYNNEISEKSEIFDDQFSVERPDGSNFTLKIRSTKLEDSAMYFCASSYGGAAPVDATNGKLFFGSGTQLSVL.